These 23 T cell receptor beta chains were all obtained from the same sample, sequenced in a study of technical replicates of blood from several donors. Assay used: immunoSEQ multiplex PCR; TCRdb lists only in-frame clones, some missing. This table has more than 13,000 clones, about 80% appearing once. Sequenced sample: PBMCs. The receptors were sampled from a human donor in good health.

The count of this clone is one. The V gene is TRBV19, the J gene TRBJ2-3; 10 nucleotides match TRBD2. Germline-derived CDR1 and CDR2 are LNHDA and SQIVND (reference sequence). This CDR3 region has 17 residues. Trimming at V came to 1 base and at J to 4 bases, leaving 8 bases not matched to a gene. The CDR3 region has the DNA TGTGCCAGTAGTATAGTAAACCTAGCGGGAGCGTCAGATACGCAGTATTTT. It encodes CASSIVNLAGASDTQYF.

The V call is TRBV6-5, the J call TRBJ2-7; no definite D call. From germline, CDR1 is MNHEY and CDR2 SVGAGI. V gave up 5 bases and J gave up 0 bases, with 5 bases separating them. CDR3 size: 12 residues. The CDR3, as DNA: TGTGCCAGCAGTAACACCTCCTACGAGCAGTACTTC. Its protein is CASSNTSYEQYF.

The genes are TRBV6-7 and TRBJ2-2; D may be TRBD1 (6 bases). TRBV6-7 is an open reading frame whose function is uncertain. CDR3 length equals 20 residues. V was cut by 2 bases and J by 4 bases, with 26 bases left in between. The CDR3: CASSYGFGQLTSRLTGELFF. The DNA of the CDR3 is TGTGCCAGCAGTTACGGATTCGGACAGCTCACTTCTAGGCTCACCGGGGAGCTGTTTTTT.

This chain joins TRBV4-1 and TRBJ2-7; possible D gene TRBD1, 6 bases. Germline-derived CDR1 and CDR2 are MGHRA and YSYEKL. The CDR3 contains 16 residues. The ends were cut back, 0 bases at V and 1 base at J, with 13 bases in the middle. CDR3 sequence: CASSQDEDSGSYEQYF. CDR3 DNA sequence: TGCGCCAGCAGCCAAGATGAGGACAGTGGATCCTACGAGCAGTACTTC.

This chain joins TRBV10-3 and TRBJ2-4; TRBD1 is a possible D gene (6 bases). This CDR3 region has 18 residues. V was clipped by 0 bases and J by 5 bases, with 20 bases between them. Looked up from germline, CDR1 is ENHRY and CDR2 is SYGVKD. The DNA for the CDR3 is TGTGCCATCAGTGAGTCGGACAGTGCCAGGAGAGACGAAAACATTCAGTACTTC. Residues: CAISESDSARRDENIQYF.

The V gene is TRBV18, the J gene TRBJ1-5, with D unresolved. V was clipped by 3 bases and J by 5 bases, with 11 bases between them. The germline CDR1 and CDR2 sequences are KGHSH and LQKENI. The length of the CDR3 is 14 residues. In DNA form, the CDR3 reads TGTGCCAGCTCACCGAACCGCTCGGATCAGCCCCAGCATTTT. Translation gives CASSPNRSDQPQHF.

V is TRBV27 and J is TRBJ2-1; 10 nucleotides match TRBD2. CDR3 length equals 16 residues. The trim removed 5 bases at V and 0 bases at J, leaving 4 bases unmatched. Germline-derived CDR1 and CDR2 are MNHEY and SMNVEV (reference sequence). The CDR3 nucleotides are TGTGCCAGCAGTCGCTCTAGCGGGAGCTCCTACAATGAGCAGTTCTTC. Protein sequence: CASSRSSGSSYNEQFF.

This chain uses TRBV4-1 with TRBJ2-5; 12 bases are shared with TRBD2. V lost 3 bases to trimming and J lost 0 bases; unmatched junction nucleotides: 8. The CDR3 runs 18 residues. Germline V gene lookup returns CDR1 MGHRA and CDR2 YSYEKL. CDR3 sequence: CASSQPEGTSGYQETQYF. In DNA form, the CDR3 reads TGCGCCAGCAGCCAGCCCGAGGGGACTAGCGGGTACCAAGAGACCCAGTACTTC.

The V gene is TRBV28, the J gene TRBJ2-2; D remains unclear. The V end lost 2 bases, the J end lost 6 bases, and 10 bases lay between the germline ends. Germline V lookup: CDR1 MDHEN, CDR2 SYDVKM. The CDR3 is 14 amino acids. CDR3: CASSLGTPAGELFF. In DNA form, the CDR3 reads TGTGCCAGCAGTTTAGGCACGCCAGCCGGGGAGCTGTTTTTT.

This clone appeared a few times. The V gene is TRBV4-1, the J gene TRBJ2-1; D is undetermined. Trimming shortened V by 0 bases and J by 4 bases, and 16 bases separated the two germline ends. There are 17 residues in the CDR3. The germline CDR1 and CDR2 sequences are MGHRA and YSYEKL. CDR3 DNA sequence: TGCGCCAGCAGCCAAGATAGCACCATCGTGCCTTACAATGAGCAGTTCTTC. Translation: CASSQDSTIVPYNEQFF.

The chain links TRBV14 to TRBJ2-7; 7 bases align to TRBD1. The germline V gene has CDR1 SGHDN and CDR2 FVKESK. V gave up 4 bases and J gave up 2 bases; unmatched junction bases: 11. The CDR3 runs 16 residues. CDR3 sequence reads: CASSLYRGMGTYEQYF. The CDR3 DNA reads TGTGCCAGCAGCCTTTACAGGGGTATGGGGACCTACGAGCAGTACTTC.

The chain links TRBV2 to TRBJ2-3; TRBD2 aligns across 10 bases. The CDR3 sequence is 16 residues long. Germline V gene data show CDR1 as SNHLY and CDR2 as FYNNEI. The trim removed 1 base at V and 2 bases at J, leaving 3 bases unmatched. CDR3 nucleotide sequence: TGTGCCAGCAGTGAAGGAGCGGGAGGGCCCACAGATACGCAGTATTTT. Protein sequence: CASSEGAGGPTDTQYF.

This chain links TRBV27 with TRBJ1-5, with TRBD1 matching over 9 bases. The CDR3 is 17 residues long. The junction had 9 bases not matched to a gene; V was cut back by 0 bases and J by 6 bases. Germline CDR1 reads MNHEY; CDR2 reads SMNVEV (reference sequence). This CDR3 reads CASSLSSGQGFGQPQHF. The CDR3 region has the DNA TGTGCCAGCAGTTTATCGTCGGGACAGGGTTTTGGTCAGCCCCAGCATTTT.

The V gene is TRBV25-1, the J gene TRBJ2-7; 9 nucleotides match TRBD1. The trim removed 1 base at V and 6 bases at J, leaving 10 bases unmatched. Germline assignment: CDR1 MGHDK and CDR2 SYGVNS. This CDR3 comprises 16 residues. The CDR3 spells CASSEFTRDRVREQYF. The DNA of the CDR3 is TGTGCCAGCAGTGAATTTACTAGGGACAGGGTTCGCGAGCAGTACTTC.

The J gene is TRBJ1-1, the V gene TRBV19, with TRBD1 as a possible D gene (6 bases). Germline CDR1 is LNHDA and CDR2 is SQIVND (reference sequence). CDR3 length: 15 residues. V was clipped by 5 bases and J by 3 bases, with 16 bases between them. This chain's CDR3 is CASSSTQGGYTEAFF. The CDR3 coding sequence is TGTGCCAGTAGTTCAACACAGGGAGGGTACACTGAAGCTTTCTTT.

The gene calls are TRBV5-1 and TRBJ1-1; 11 bases agree with TRBD1. Germline loops: CDR1 SGHRS, CDR2 YFSETQ. The V segment lost 0 bases and the J segment 5 bases; nucleotides outside the gene matches: 6. The CDR3 covers 16 residues. CDR3 in DNA: TGCGCCAGCAGCTTGGGGACAGGGGGCAGGGGGACTGAAGCTTTCTTT. Its translation is CASSLGTGGRGTEAFF.

The CDR3 spells CASSFWDLMSTEAFF. The CDR3 nucleotides are TGCGCCAGCAGCTTTTGGGACTTGATGAGCACTGAAGCTTTCTTT. The rearrangement uses TRBV5-1 and TRBJ1-1; tentative D call: TRBD1 (5 bases). V dropped 2 bases and J dropped 4 bases, with 15 bases sitting between them. This CDR3 has 15 residues. Looked up from germline, CDR1 is SGHRS and CDR2 is YFSETQ.

The gene calls are TRBV28 and TRBJ2-3, with 10 bases lining up with TRBD2. This CDR3 is built from 17 residues. Germline values: CDR1 MDHEN, CDR2 SYDVKM. V lost 4 bases and J lost 2; bases outside the gene matches: 9. The CDR3 reads CASSSPGSGGTTDTQYF. Written as DNA, the CDR3 is TGTGCCAGCAGTTCCCCGGGTAGCGGGGGGACCACAGATACGCAGTATTTT.

J is TRBJ1-2 and V is TRBV28; D remains unclear. Germline loops: CDR1 MDHEN, CDR2 SYDVKM. The ends were cut back, 2 bases at V and 5 bases at J, with 6 bases in the middle. The CDR3 is 12 residues long. CDR3 protein: CASSLGEYGYTF. The CDR3 DNA sequence: TGTGCCAGCAGTTTAGGGGAGTATGGCTACACCTTC.

This chain connects TRBV9 to TRBJ1-2; D is undetermined. From germline, CDR1 is SGDLS and CDR2 YYNGEE. This CDR3 has 15 amino acids. V was clipped by 0 bases and J by 0 bases, with 9 bases between them. CDR3 in DNA: TGTGCCAGCAGCGTAGATCAGGTTTCTAACTATGGCTACACCTTC. Its translation: CASSVDQVSNYGYTF.

The genes are TRBV27 and TRBJ2-5, with 8 bases matching TRBD2. J lost 2 bases, V lost 8 bases, and 4 bases had no gene match. From germline, CDR1 is MNHEY and CDR2 SMNVEV (reference sequence). The length of the CDR3 is 13 residues. CDR3 nucleotide sequence: TGTGCCAGCCATTTAGCGGGACAAGAGACCCAGTACTTC. Protein: CASHLAGQETQYF.

The chain uses TRBV30 and TRBJ2-1, with 7 bases aligning to TRBD1. Germline CDR1 GTSNPN, CDR2 SVGIG (reference sequence). The CDR3 length is 12 residues. Losses at the gene ends were 7 bases for V and 0 bases for J; bases not matched to a gene: 0. The CDR3 DNA sequence: TGTGCCTCAGGGGGCTCCTACAATGAGCAGTTCTTC. This sequence encodes CASGGSYNEQFF. The variable domain in full, with the rest retrieved from reference TRBV30 and TRBJ2-1, is SQTIHQWPATLVQPVGSPLSLECTVEGTSNPNLYWYRQAAGRGLQLLFYSVGIGQISSEVPQNLSASRPQDRQFILSSKKLLLSDSGFYLCASGGSYNEQFFGPGTRLTVL.

The rearrangement uses TRBV6-6 and TRBJ2-3, with 9 bases lining up with TRBD2. CDR3 length: 15 amino acids. Germline-derived CDR1 and CDR2 are MNHNY and SVGAGI (reference sequence). Germline trimming cut 8 bases from V and 4 bases from J; bases unmatched to any gene: 10. The CDR3 spells CASDYSGSFSDTQYF. The CDR3 DNA reads as TGTGCCAGCGATTATAGCGGGAGTTTCTCAGATACGCAGTATTTT.